The clone carrying this TCR beta chain is categorized as medium-sized. This sample is part of a study of metastatic and nonmetastatic thyroid tumors. Per the original methods: Differences in CDR3 between clinicopathological groups were drawn on to build a classifier intended to discriminate distant-metastatic papillary thyroid cancer patients. Through MiXCR, TCRdb re-clonotyped the PCR reads. None of the V and J calls come from the authors' own analysis; TCRdb made them. The repertoire includes tens of thousands of clones, 10% to 15% of them detected once, and roughly a quarter sits in the top ten. The CDR3 covers 16 residues. V lost 2 bases and J lost 0, with 13 bases in between. Germline assignment: CDR1 MNHEY and CDR2 SVGAGI. Every patient was untreated before thyroid surgery.

Sequenced input: blood. This TCR was recovered from a female donor with papillary thyroid cancer or a benign thyroid nodule (not recorded which). Some clones in this sample may be carry-over from other donors' samples. This chain links TRBV6-5 with TRBJ1-2; TRBD1 is a possible D gene (5 bases). CDR3 sequence reads: CASSYKTAKANYGYTF. The CDR3 region has the DNA TGTGCCAGCAGTTACAAGACAGCTAAAGCTAACTATGGCTACACCTTC.